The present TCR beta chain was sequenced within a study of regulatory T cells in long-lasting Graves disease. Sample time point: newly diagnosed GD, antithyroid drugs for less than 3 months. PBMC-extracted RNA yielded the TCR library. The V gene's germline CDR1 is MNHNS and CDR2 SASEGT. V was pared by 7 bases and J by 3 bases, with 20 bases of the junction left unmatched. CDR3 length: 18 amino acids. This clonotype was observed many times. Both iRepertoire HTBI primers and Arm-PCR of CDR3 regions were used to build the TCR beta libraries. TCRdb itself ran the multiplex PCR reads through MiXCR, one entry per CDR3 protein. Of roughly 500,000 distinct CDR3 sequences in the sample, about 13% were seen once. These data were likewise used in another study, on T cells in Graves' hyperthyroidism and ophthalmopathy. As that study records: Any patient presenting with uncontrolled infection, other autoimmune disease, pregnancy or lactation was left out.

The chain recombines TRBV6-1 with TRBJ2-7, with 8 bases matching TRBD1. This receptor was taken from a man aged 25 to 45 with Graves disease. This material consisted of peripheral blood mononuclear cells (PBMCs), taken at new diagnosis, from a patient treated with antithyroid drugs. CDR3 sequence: CASIPGTGGSSAFYEQYF. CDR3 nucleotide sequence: TGTGCCAGCATCCCGGGGACAGGTGGTTCATCTGCTTTCTACGAGCAGTACTTC.